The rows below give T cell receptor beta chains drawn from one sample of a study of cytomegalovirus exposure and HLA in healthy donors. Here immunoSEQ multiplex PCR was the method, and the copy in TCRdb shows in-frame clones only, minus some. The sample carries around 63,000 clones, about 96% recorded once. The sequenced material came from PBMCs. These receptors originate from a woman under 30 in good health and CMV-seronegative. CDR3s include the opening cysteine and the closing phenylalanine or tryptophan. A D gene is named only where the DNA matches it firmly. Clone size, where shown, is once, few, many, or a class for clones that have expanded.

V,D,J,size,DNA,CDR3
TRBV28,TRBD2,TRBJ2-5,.,TGTGCCAGCAGTTTAGGAGCGGGAGGGCCCCAAGAGACCCAGTACTTC,CASSLGAGGPQETQYF
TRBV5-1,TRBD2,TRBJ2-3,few,TGCGCCAGCAGCTTGGGGGTTAGCGGGGGCACAGATACGCAGTATTTT,CASSLGVSGGTDTQYF
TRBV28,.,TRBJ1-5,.,TGTGCCAGCAGTACCCCCGGGACTTCGGTTTGGCCCCAGCATTTT,CASSTPGTSVWPQHF
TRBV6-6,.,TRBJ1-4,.,TGTGCCACCCAGGACAGAACTAATGAAAAACTGTTTTTT,CATQDRTNEKLFF
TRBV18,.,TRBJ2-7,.,TGTGCCAGCTCACCCAGACAGGCCCTGCCCTACGAGCAGTACTTC,CASSPRQALPYEQYF
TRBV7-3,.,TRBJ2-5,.,TGTGCCAGCAGCCAGGGAATCCAAGAGACCCAGTACTTC,CASSQGIQETQYF
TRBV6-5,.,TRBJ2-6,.,TGTGCCAGCAGTTCCCCCGGGAGCTCTGGGGCCAACGTCCTGACTTTC,CASSSPGSSGANVLTF
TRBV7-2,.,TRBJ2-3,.,TGTGCCAGCAGCTTACTCTCGGCGGGCACAGATACGCAGTATTTT,CASSLLSAGTDTQYF
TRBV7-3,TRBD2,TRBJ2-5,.,TGTGCCAGCAGCACGGGGGGGCTTGAGACCCAGTACTTC,CASSTGGLETQYF
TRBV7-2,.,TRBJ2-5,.,TGTGCCAGCAGTCGGAGGCGGATGGGGGAGACCCAGTACTTC,CASSRRRMGETQYF
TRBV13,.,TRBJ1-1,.,TGTGCCAGCAGCTTAGGGTCCGTCACTGAAGCTTTCTTT,CASSLGSVTEAFF
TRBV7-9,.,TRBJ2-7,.,TGTGCCAGCAGCTTAGGGCTGGCGGGGACGGTCCTTTACGAGCAGTACTTC,CASSLGLAGTVLYEQYF
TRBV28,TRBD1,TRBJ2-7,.,TGTGCCAGCAGCTCAGGGGGACAGTCCTACGAGCAGTACTTC,CASSSGGQSYEQYF
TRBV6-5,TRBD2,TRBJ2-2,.,TGTGCCAGCAGTTCCACACCGGGACTAGCCGCCGGGGAGCTGTTTTTT,CASSSTPGLAAGELFF
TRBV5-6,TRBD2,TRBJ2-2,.,TGTGCCAGCAGCGTTGGGAGGGGTGGGGCGAACACCGGGGAGCTGTTTTTT,CASSVGRGGANTGELFF
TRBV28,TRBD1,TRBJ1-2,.,TGTGCCGGAAGACAGGGCCGGGGCTACACCTTC,CAGRQGRGYTF
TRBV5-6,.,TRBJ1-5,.,TGTGCCAGCAGCTCCCTGGGGGGGCCACTTCGGGGTAGCAATCAGCCCCAGCATTTT,CASSSLGGPLRGSNQPQHF
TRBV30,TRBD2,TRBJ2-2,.,TGTGCCTGGAGGGCTAGCGGGAGGGCCGGAGGGGAGCTGTTTTTT,CAWRASGRAGGELFF
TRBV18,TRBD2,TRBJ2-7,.,TGTGCCAGCTCACCAAGGTCCCTAGCGGGGGGCCACGGCTCCTACGAGCAGTACTTC,CASSPRSLAGGHGSYEQYF
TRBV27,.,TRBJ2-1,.,TGTGCCAGCAGTTTATTGGGGGGGGGCAGGGAAGCGTTCTTC,CASSLLGGGREAFF
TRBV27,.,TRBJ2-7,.,TGTGCCAGCAGTTTATCTCAGGGGTATTTGTACGAGCAGTACTTC,CASSLSQGYLYEQYF
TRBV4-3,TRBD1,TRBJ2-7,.,TGCGCCAGCAGCGAAGGGACAGCCACCTACGAGCAGTACTTC,CASSEGTATYEQYF
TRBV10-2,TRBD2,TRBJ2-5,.,TGCGCCAGCAGGCGGCGGGGGGAGACCCAGTACTTC,CASRRRGETQYF
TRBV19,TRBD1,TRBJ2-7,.,TGTGCCAGTAAGCCGGCCCCAGGGGGCTACGAGCAGTACTTC,CASKPAPGGYEQYF
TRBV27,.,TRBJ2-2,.,TGTGCCAGCACCCCCCTCCAAAGTGAGCGGAACACCGGGGAGCTGTTTTTT,CASTPLQSERNTGELFF
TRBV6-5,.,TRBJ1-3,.,TGTGCCAGCAGCCCGTACTCTGGAAACACCATATATTTT,CASSPYSGNTIYF
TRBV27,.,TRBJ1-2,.,TGTGCCAGCAGTCCCCGGGTGCACTTGGGCTACACCTTC,CASSPRVHLGYTF
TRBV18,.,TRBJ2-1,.,TGTGCCAGCTCACCTAGACAACAGGTCCCTACGCGGGGGCAGTTCTTC,CASSPRQQVPTRGQFF
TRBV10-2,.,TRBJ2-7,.,TGCGCCAGCAGTACTCTCTACGAGCAGTACTTC,CASSTLYEQYF
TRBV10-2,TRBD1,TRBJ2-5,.,TGCGCCAGCAGTGAAAGGGACAGGGTTTTCCAAGAGACCCAGTACTTC,CASSERDRVFQETQYF
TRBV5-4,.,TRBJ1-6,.,TGTGCCAGCAGCCCCGGAGATTCACCCCTCCACTTT,CASSPGDSPLHF
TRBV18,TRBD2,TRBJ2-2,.,TGTGCCAGCTCACCCCCACTAGCGGGGGGGGCAAGGACCGGGGAGCTGTTTTTT,CASSPPLAGGARTGELFF